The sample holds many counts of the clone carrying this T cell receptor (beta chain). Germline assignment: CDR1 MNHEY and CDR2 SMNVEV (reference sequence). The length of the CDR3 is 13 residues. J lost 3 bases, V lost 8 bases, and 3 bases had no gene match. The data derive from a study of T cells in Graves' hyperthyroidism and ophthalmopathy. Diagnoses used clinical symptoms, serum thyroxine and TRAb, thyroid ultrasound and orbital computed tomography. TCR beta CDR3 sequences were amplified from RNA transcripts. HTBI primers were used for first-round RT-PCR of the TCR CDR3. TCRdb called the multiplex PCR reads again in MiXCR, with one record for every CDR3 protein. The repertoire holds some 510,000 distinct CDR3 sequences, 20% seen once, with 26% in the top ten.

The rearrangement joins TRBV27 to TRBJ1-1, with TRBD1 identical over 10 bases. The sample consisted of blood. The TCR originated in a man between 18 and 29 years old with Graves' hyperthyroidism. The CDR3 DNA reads TGTGCCAGCGGTGACAGGGGGCACACTGAAGCTTTCTTT. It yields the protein CASGDRGHTEAFF.